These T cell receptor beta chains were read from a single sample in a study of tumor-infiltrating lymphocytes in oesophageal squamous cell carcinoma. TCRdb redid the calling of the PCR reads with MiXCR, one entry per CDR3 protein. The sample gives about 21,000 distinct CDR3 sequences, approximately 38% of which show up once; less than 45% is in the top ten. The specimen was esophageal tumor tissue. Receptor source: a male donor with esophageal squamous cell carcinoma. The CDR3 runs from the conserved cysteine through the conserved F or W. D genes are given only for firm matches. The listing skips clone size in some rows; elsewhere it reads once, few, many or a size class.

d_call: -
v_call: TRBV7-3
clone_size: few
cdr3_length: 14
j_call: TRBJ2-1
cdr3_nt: TGTGCCAGCAGCTTAACTGCAGACTACAATGAGCAGTTCTTC
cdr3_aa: CASSLTADYNEQFF

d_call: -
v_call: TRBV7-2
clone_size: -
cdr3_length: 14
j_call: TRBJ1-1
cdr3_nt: TGTGCCAGCAGCCCCGAACGAGGGTATGTGGAGTCTTTCTTT
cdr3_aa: CASSPERGYVESFF

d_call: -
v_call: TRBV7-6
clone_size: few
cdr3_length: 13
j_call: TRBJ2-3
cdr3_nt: TGTGCCAGCAGCTTTAACGGTGGGGATACGCAGTATTTT
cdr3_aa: CASSFNGGDTQYF

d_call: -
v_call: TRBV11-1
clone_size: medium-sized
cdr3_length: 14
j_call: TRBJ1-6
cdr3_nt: TGTGCCAGCAGCTCAAGGGGGTCGAATTCACCCCTCCACTTT
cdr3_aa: CASSSRGSNSPLHF

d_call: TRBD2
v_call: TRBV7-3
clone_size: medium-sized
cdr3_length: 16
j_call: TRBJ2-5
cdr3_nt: TGTGCCAGCAGCTTGGCCGGGACTAGCGGCCAAGAGACCCAGTACTTC
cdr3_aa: CASSLAGTSGQETQYF

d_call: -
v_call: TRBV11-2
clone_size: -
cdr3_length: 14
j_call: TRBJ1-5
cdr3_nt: TGTGCCAGCAGCAAGGACCACTTCGGGCAGCCCCAGCATTTT
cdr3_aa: CASSKDHFGQPQHF

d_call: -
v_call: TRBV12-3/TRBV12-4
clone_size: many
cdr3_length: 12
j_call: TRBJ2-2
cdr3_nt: TGTGCCAGCAGTCCCAGGGCAGGGGAGCTGTTTTTT
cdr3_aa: CASSPRAGELFF

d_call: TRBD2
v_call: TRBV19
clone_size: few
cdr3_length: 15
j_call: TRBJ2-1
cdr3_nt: TGTGCCAGTAGACACAGCGGGAGCTCCTACAATGAGCAGTTCTTC
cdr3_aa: CASRHSGSSYNEQFF

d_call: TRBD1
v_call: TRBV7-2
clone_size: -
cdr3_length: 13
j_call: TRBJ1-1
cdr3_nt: TGTGCCATCAACAGGGGAGTGAACACTGAAGCTTTCTTT
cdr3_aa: CAINRGVNTEAFF

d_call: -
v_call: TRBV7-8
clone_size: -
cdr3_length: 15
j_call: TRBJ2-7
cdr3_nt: TGTGCCAGCAGCACCAATACAGGGCTTTCCTACGAGCAGTACTTC
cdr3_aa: CASSTNTGLSYEQYF

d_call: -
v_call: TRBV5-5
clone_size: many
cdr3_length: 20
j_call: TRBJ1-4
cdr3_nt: TGTGCCAGCAGCTTGGCCGGGGCCGAACCCTCCCTTGCAACTAATGAAAAACTGTTTTTT
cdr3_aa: CASSLAGAEPSLATNEKLFF

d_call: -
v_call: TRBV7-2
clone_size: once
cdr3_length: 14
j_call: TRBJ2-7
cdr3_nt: TGTGCCAGCAGCTTATCTTGGACAGCCTACGAGCAGTACTTC
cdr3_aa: CASSLSWTAYEQYF

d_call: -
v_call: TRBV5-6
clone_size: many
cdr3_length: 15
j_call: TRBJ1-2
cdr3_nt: TGTGCCAGCAGCTTGGCCCCCAGGGACTGGGATGGCTACACCTTC
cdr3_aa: CASSLAPRDWDGYTF

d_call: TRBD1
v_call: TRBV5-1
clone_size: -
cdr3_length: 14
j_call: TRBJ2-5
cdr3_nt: TGCGCCAGCAGCCCAGGGACAGCCTACAATGAGCAGTACTTC
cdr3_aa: CASSPGTAYNEQYF

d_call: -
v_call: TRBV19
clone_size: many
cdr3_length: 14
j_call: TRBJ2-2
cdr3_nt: TGTGCCAGTAGGCAGGGTGTATTGGTCGGGGAGCTGTTTTTT
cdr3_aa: CASRQGVLVGELFF

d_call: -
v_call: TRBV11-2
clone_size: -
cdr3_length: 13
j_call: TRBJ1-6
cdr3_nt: TGTGCCAGCAGCCGGTGGGGGTCTGACGAGCAGTACTTT
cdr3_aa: CASSRWGSDEQYF

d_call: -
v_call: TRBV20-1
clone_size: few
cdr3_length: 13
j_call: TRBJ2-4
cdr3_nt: TGCAGTGCTTTCCGACCGGGACCAAACATTCAGTACTTC
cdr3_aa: CSAFRPGPNIQYF

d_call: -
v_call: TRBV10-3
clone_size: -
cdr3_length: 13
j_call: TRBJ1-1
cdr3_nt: TGTGCCATCAGTCTTGACACGAACACTGAAGCTTTCTTT
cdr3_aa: CAISLDTNTEAFF

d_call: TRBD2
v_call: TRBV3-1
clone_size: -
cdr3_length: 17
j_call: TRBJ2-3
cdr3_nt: TGTGCCAGCAGCCAAGAGGCCGGGGGGGCGTATAGAGATACGCAGTATTTT
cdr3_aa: CASSQEAGGAYRDTQYF

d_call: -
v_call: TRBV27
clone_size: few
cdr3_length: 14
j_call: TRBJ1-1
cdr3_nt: TGTGCCAGCAGCCTGACAACCATGAACACTGAAGCTTTCTTT
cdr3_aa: CASSLTTMNTEAFF

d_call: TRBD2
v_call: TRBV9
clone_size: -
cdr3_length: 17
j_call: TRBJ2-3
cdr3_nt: TGTGCCAGCAGCCCCACCGGGACTAGCGGGGGCACAGATACGCAGTATTTT
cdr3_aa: CASSPTGTSGGTDTQYF

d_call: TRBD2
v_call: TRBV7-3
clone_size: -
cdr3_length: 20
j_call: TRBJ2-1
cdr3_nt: TGTGCCAGCAGCTTACGAGACAGGGGAAGAACTAGCGGGAAGTACAATGAGCAGTTCTTC
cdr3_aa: CASSLRDRGRTSGKYNEQFF

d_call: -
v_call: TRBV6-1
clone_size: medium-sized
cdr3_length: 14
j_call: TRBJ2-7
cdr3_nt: TGTGCCAGCAGTTCGACAACCCCAGTGGACGAGCAGTACTTC
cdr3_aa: CASSSTTPVDEQYF

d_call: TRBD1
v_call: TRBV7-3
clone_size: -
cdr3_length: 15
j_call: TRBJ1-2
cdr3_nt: TGTGCCAGCAGCAAATATGGGACAGGGGAGTATGGCTACACCTTC
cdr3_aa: CASSKYGTGEYGYTF

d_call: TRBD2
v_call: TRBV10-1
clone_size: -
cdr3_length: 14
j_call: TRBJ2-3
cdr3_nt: TGCGCCAGCAGTAAGCGGGATCTTAAAGATACGCAGTATTTT
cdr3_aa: CASSKRDLKDTQYF

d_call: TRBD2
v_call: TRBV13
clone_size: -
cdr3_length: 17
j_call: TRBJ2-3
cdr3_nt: TGTGCCAGCAGCTTAGGGACTAGCGGGGGGAGCACAGATACGCAGTATTTT
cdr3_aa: CASSLGTSGGSTDTQYF